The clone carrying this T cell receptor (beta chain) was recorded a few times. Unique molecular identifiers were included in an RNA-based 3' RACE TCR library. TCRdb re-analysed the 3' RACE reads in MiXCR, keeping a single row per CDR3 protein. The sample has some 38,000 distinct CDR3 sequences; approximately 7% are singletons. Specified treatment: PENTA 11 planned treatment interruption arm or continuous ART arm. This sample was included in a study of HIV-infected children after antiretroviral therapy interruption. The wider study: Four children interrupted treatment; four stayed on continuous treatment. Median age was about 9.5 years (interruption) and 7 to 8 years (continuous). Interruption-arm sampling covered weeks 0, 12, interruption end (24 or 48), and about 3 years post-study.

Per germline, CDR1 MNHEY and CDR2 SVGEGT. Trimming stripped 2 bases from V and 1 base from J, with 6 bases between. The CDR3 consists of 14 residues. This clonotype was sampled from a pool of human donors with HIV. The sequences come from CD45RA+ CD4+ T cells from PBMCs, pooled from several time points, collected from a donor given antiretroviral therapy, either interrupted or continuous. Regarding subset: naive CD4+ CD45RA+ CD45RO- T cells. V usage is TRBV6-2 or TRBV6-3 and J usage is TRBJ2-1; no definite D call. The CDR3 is CASSYAMSYNEQFF. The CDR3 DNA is TGTGCCAGCAGTTACGCTATGTCCTACAATGAGCAGTTCTTC.